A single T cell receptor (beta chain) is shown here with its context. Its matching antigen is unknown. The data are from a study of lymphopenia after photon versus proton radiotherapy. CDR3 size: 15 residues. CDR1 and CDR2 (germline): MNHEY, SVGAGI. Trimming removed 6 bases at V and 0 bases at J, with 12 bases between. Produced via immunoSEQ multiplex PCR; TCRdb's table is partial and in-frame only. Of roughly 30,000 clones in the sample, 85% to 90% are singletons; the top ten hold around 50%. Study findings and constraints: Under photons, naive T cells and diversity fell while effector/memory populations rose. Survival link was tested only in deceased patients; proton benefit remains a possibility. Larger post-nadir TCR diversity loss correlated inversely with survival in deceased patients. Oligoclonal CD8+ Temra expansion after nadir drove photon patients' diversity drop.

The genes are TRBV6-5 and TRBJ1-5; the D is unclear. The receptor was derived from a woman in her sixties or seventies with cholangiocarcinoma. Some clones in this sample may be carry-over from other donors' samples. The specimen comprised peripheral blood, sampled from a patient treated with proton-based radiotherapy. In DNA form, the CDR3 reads TGTGCCAGCAGAATCAGAGTGTATAGCAATCAGCCCCAGCATTTT. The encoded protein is CASRIRVYSNQPQHF.